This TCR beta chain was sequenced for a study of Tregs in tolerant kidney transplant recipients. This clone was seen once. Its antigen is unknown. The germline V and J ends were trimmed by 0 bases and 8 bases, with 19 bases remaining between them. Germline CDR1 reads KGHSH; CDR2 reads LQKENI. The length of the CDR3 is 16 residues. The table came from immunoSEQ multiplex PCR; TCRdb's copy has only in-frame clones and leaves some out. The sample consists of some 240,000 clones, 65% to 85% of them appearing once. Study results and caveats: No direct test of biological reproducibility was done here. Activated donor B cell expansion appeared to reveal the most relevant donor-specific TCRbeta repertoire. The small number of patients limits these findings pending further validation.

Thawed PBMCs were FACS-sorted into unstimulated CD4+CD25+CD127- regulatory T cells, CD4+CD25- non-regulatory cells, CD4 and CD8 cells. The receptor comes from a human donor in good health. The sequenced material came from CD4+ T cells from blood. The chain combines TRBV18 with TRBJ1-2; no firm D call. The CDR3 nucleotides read TGTGCCAGCTCACCACCGACCTTGGTCTCCCATTGGGGCTACACCTTC. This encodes CASSPPTLVSHWGYTF.